Listed below are T cell receptor beta chains from one sample, sequenced in a study of T cell responses to AZD1222 COVID-19 vaccine. Sequenced by immunoSEQ multiplex PCR; TCRdb stores in-frame clones only, minus some. The data show about 140,000 clones, with approximately 90% seen just once and 1.1% to 1.5% held by the top ten. The sequenced sample was peripheral blood, obtained on day 0 of AZD1222 vaccination. The receptor set was obtained from an adult in good health. The CDR3 runs from the conserved cysteine through the conserved F or W. D genes are given only for firm matches. Size values are once, few and many counts, or a class for expanded clones, and some rows have none.

>once|.|TRBV28|TRBJ1-1
CASSGPYGTEAFF
TGTGCCAGCAGCGGGCCATACGGGACTGAAGCTTTCTTT
>.|.|TRBV30|TRBJ2-3
CAWSLGASTDTQYF
TGTGCCTGGAGTCTGGGGGCTAGCACAGATACGCAGTATTTT
>.|TRBD1|TRBV6-6|TRBJ1-4
CASSLDGTGTMFF
TGTGCCAGCAGTTTGGATGGGACAGGGACGATGTTTTTT
>.|.|TRBV5-1|TRBJ1-1
CASSLEGRGNTEAFF
TGCGCCAGCAGCTTGGAGGGTAGGGGGAACACTGAAGCTTTCTTT
>.|.|TRBV27|TRBJ2-1
CASSLEGGPGTVRQFF
TGTGCCAGCAGTTTGGAGGGGGGCCCGGGAACGGTAAGGCAGTTCTTC
>.|.|TRBV28|TRBJ1-2
CASSGITGFRDYGYTF
TGTGCCAGCAGTGGAATAACAGGGTTCAGGGACTATGGCTACACCTTC
>.|TRBD1|TRBV30|TRBJ1-5
CAWNQGTVDQPQHF
TGTGCCTGGAATCAGGGGACAGTCGATCAGCCCCAGCATTTT
>.|.|TRBV2|TRBJ2-7
CASTTTPRGEQYF
TGTGCCAGCACTACGACTCCCCGGGGGGAGCAGTACTTC
>.|.|TRBV9|TRBJ1-2
CASSVDDNYGYTF
TGTGCCAGCAGCGTAGATGATAACTATGGCTACACCTTC
>.|TRBD1|TRBV5-6|TRBJ2-2
CASSLQGANTGELFF
TGTGCCAGCAGCTTGCAGGGGGCTAACACCGGGGAGCTGTTTTTT
>.|.|TRBV6-1|TRBJ1-5
CASSELSDYSNQPQHF
TGTGCCAGCAGTGAACTGTCGGATTATAGCAATCAGCCCCAGCATTTT
>.|TRBD1|TRBV14|TRBJ2-7
CASSPRDSLYEQYF
TGTGCCAGCAGCCCCCGGGACAGCCTTTACGAGCAGTACTTC
>.|.|TRBV29-1|TRBJ1-2
CSVDARGYTF
TGCAGCGTTGATGCCAGGGGCTACACCTTC
>.|.|TRBV12-3/TRBV12-4|TRBJ1-2
CASSFGDKHGYTF
TGTGCCAGCAGTTTTGGTGACAAGCATGGCTACACCTTC
>.|TRBD2|TRBV7-2|TRBJ2-5
CASGRGETQYF
TGTGCCAGCGGGCGGGGGGAGACCCAGTACTTC
>.|.|TRBV25-1|TRBJ2-7
CASSELVYEQYF
TGTGCCAGCAGTGAACTCGTCTACGAGCAGTACTTC
>.|.|TRBV27|TRBJ2-6
CASSAYFSGANVLTF
TGTGCCAGCAGTGCCTACTTCTCTGGGGCCAACGTCCTGACTTTC
>.|.|TRBV10-3|TRBJ1-4
CAISESTGASEKLFF
TGTGCCATCAGTGAGTCGACGGGAGCCAGTGAAAAACTGTTTTTT
>.|TRBD2|TRBV10-3|TRBJ2-7
CAISEPMASGYEQYF
TGTGCCATCAGTGAGCCCATGGCTAGCGGGTACGAGCAGTACTTC
>.|.|TRBV11-2|TRBJ2-6
CASTVLVGDPGANVLTF
TGTGCCAGCACCGTGTTGGTAGGGGACCCTGGGGCCAACGTCCTGACTTTC
>.|.|TRBV27|TRBJ2-7
CASSLFPRETYEQYF
TGTGCCAGCAGTTTATTCCCTCGGGAAACCTACGAGCAGTACTTC
>.|TRBD1|TRBV29-1|TRBJ1-3
CSAWTGIGNTIYF
TGCAGCGCATGGACAGGGATCGGAAACACCATATATTTT
>.|TRBD2|TRBV28|TRBJ2-1
CASSLSGGRASNHYNEQFF
TGTGCCAGCAGTTTATCTGGCGGGAGGGCTTCGAACCATTACAATGAGCAGTTCTTC
>.|.|TRBV7-6|TRBJ1-4
CASSREGGEKLFF
TGTGCCAGCAGTCGGGAAGGAGGGGAAAAACTGTTTTTT
>.|.|TRBV7-6|TRBJ1-3
CASSLGGGSGNTIYF
TGTGCCAGCAGCTTAGGCGGAGGCTCTGGAAACACCATATATTTT
>.|.|TRBV24-1|TRBJ2-2
CATRTGANTGELFF
TGTGCCACCAGGACAGGTGCTAACACCGGGGAGCTGTTTTTT
>.|.|TRBV18|TRBJ1-5
CASSPAYGRDQPQHF
TGTGCCAGCTCACCGGCGTACGGACGTGATCAGCCCCAGCATTTT
>.|.|TRBV15|TRBJ1-1
CATRGNQMGLKNTEAFF
TGTGCCACCAGAGGGAACCAGATGGGCCTTAAGAACACTGAAGCTTTCTTT
>few|TRBD2|TRBV7-9|TRBJ2-1
CASSPRVAGGPTWEQFF
TGTGCCAGCAGTCCACGAGTAGCGGGAGGACCGACCTGGGAGCAGTTCTTC
>.|.|TRBV7-9|TRBJ2-1
CASSLVWSSYNEQFF
TGTGCCAGCAGCTTAGTCTGGAGCTCCTACAATGAGCAGTTCTTC
>.|.|TRBV27|TRBJ1-5
CASSPSFFTGSNQPQHF
TGTGCCAGCAGTCCCTCATTCTTCACGGGAAGCAATCAGCCCCAGCATTTT
>.|TRBD2|TRBV6-5|TRBJ2-7
CASSLRGGPSYEQYF
TGTGCCAGCAGTCTCCGGGGAGGGCCCTCCTACGAGCAGTACTTC
>once|.|TRBV19|TRBJ1-3
CASSISGNTIYF
TGTGCCAGTAGCATCTCTGGAAACACCATATATTTT
>.|.|TRBV6-5|TRBJ1-1
CASSPTVNTEAFF
TGTGCCAGCAGTCCGACAGTGAACACTGAAGCTTTCTTT
>.|.|TRBV15|TRBJ2-7
CATSRVWGKTYEQYF
TGTGCCACCAGCAGAGTGTGGGGGAAGACCTACGAGCAGTACTTC
>.|.|TRBV29-1|TRBJ2-7
CSVEDTVGYEQYF
TGCAGCGTTGAAGACACAGTGGGCTACGAGCAGTACTTC
>.|.|TRBV6-5|TRBJ2-2
CASSWGRDTGELFF
TGTGCCAGCAGCTGGGGGCGGGACACCGGGGAGCTGTTTTTT
>.|.|TRBV18|TRBJ2-1
CASSPSGITGYEQFF
TGTGCCAGCTCACCTTCAGGGATTACAGGCTATGAGCAGTTCTTC
>once|TRBD1|TRBV19|TRBJ1-1
CASSMRDRAAEAFF
TGTGCCAGTAGTATGAGGGACAGGGCCGCGGAAGCTTTCTTT
>.|TRBD1|TRBV2|TRBJ1-1
CASSRQGAPNTEAFF
TGTGCCAGCAGTCGACAGGGGGCGCCGAACACTGAAGCTTTCTTT
>.|TRBD1|TRBV2|TRBJ1-6
CASRGTGDSPLHF
TGTGCCAGCAGGGGGACAGGTGATTCACCCCTCCACTTT
>.|.|TRBV4-3|TRBJ1-1
CASSQGRGLGTEAFF
TGCGCCAGCAGCCAAGGTCGAGGGTTGGGCACTGAAGCTTTCTTT
>.|.|TRBV9|TRBJ1-2
CASSVGPTERGYTF
TGTGCCAGCAGCGTAGGTCCGACCGAGAGGGGCTACACCTTC
>few|.|TRBV19|TRBJ1-6
CASSIGPNSPLHF
TGTGCCAGTAGTATAGGTCCTAATTCACCCCTCCACTTT
>.|.|TRBV7-9|TRBJ2-2
CASSLGPLGATTGELFF
TGTGCCAGCAGCTTGGGTCCCTTGGGGGCGACCACCGGGGAGCTGTTTTTT
>.|.|TRBV28|TRBJ1-5
CASSYRALSGGNQPQHF
TGTGCCAGCAGTTATCGGGCCCTGTCAGGGGGCAATCAGCCCCAGCATTTT
>.|TRBD2|TRBV9|TRBJ2-3
CASSGLSGDPSTDTQYF
TGTGCCAGCAGCGGCCTTAGCGGGGACCCTAGCACAGATACGCAGTATTTT